The entry below describes one T cell receptor beta chain. The record originates from a study of cytomegalovirus exposure and HLA in healthy donors. The PCR contained 60 Vbeta and 13 Jbeta primers. Some clones are missing from TCRdb's copy, which holds only in-frame ones; the method was immunoSEQ multiplex PCR. The sample is made up of 200,000 to 250,000 clones, and the top ten hold about 1% of it. V was shortened by 5 bases and J by 6 bases, with 13 bases between the two germline ends. Germline loops: CDR1 SEHNR, CDR2 FQNEAQ (reference sequence). The CDR3 totals 13 residues. The source is a girl aged 2 to 10 in good health and CMV-seropositive. This chain uses TRBV7-9 with TRBJ1-2; D possibly corresponds to TRBD1 (6 bases). The sample comprised PBMCs. CDR3 residues: CASSPSGADGYTF. CDR3 bases: TGTGCCAGCAGCCCCTCAGGGGCAGATGGCTACACCTTC.